The rows below give T cell receptor beta chains drawn from one sample of a study of blood T cell repertoires in COVID-19. Some clones are missing from TCRdb's copy, which holds only in-frame ones; the method was immunoSEQ multiplex PCR. The sample lists about 190,000 clones; about 89% were seen once. The sample comprised peripheral blood. These TCRs come from a man aged 35 to 55 with acute or convalescent COVID-19. Both conserved end residues are part of each CDR3. The D gene is left open where the match is weak. A clone size is listed for some rows: how often the clone was seen (once, few, many), or a class if it is expanded.

>TRBV3-1/TRBV3-2|TRBD1|TRBJ1-1|once
CASSQAGQGIIDTEAFF
TGTGCCAGCAGCCAAGCGGGACAGGGGATCATTGACACTGAAGCTTTCTTT
>TRBV20-1|TRBD1|TRBJ2-3|.
CSASLNRGTDTQYF
TGCAGTGCTAGTTTGAACAGGGGGACAGATACGCAGTATTTT
>TRBV5-6|.|TRBJ2-7|.
CASSPVGSVGEQYF
TGTGCCAGCAGCCCGGTAGGTAGCGTGGGCGAGCAGTACTTC
>TRBV6-5|.|TRBJ1-6|.
CASKTDTYNSPLHF
TGTGCCAGCAAGACAGACACCTATAATTCACCCCTCCACTTT
>TRBV28|.|TRBJ2-3|.
CASTENTDTQYF
TGTGCCAGCACTGAGAACACAGATACGCAGTATTTT
>TRBV13|TRBD1|TRBJ1-1|.
CASSPRQGWNTEAFF
TGTGCCAGCAGCCCGCGACAGGGGTGGAACACTGAAGCTTTCTTT
>TRBV6-5|.|TRBJ2-4|once
CASASGDLAKNIQYF
TGTGCCAGCGCCTCGGGTGATCTAGCCAAAAACATTCAGTACTTC
>TRBV6-2/TRBV6-3|TRBD1|TRBJ2-3|.
CASSYVDREITDTQYF
TGTGCCAGCAGTTACGTGGACAGGGAGATCACAGATACGCAGTATTTT
>TRBV19|.|TRBJ1-1|.
CASSPPRVLGVDEAFF
TGTGCCAGTAGTCCCCCCCGGGTCCTCGGGGTGGATGAAGCTTTCTTT
>TRBV27|TRBD1|TRBJ2-2|once
CASKERGRVGELFF
TGTGCCAGCAAGGAAAGGGGGCGGGTCGGGGAGCTGTTTTTT
>TRBV6-5|.|TRBJ1-5|.
CASGRSDSYNQPQHF
TGTGCCAGCGGGCGGTCGGACAGTTACAATCAGCCCCAGCATTTT
>TRBV28|TRBD1|TRBJ2-1|.
CASSSSGTGNNEQFF
TGTGCCAGCAGTTCATCCGGGACAGGGAACAATGAGCAGTTCTTC
>TRBV6-6|.|TRBJ2-7|.
CASRQGPYEQYF
TGTGCCAGCAGACAGGGACCCTACGAGCAGTACTTC
>TRBV27|TRBD1|TRBJ2-7|.
CASSLSRWDRADEQYF
TGTGCCAGCAGTTTATCCCGCTGGGACAGGGCAGACGAGCAGTACTTC
>TRBV11-2|.|TRBJ2-7|.
CASSSGIEDYEQYF
TGTGCCAGCAGTTCCGGGATAGAAGACTACGAGCAGTACTTC
>TRBV7-2|TRBD1|TRBJ1-2|.
CASSLGQGRSYGYTF
TGTGCCAGCAGCTTGGGACAGGGGCGGAGTTATGGCTACACCTTC
>TRBV6-2/TRBV6-3|.|TRBJ2-7|.
CASSYPHTGDYEQYF
TGTGCCAGCAGTTACCCTCACACGGGGGACTACGAGCAGTACTTC
>TRBV28|TRBD1|TRBJ2-2|.
CASRGQGTGELFF
TGTGCCAGCAGGGGACAGGGTACCGGGGAGCTGTTTTTT
>TRBV6-5|TRBD2|TRBJ2-5|.
CASSWGLAGVGETQYF
TGTGCCAGCAGTTGGGGACTAGCGGGGGTGGGGGAGACCCAGTACTTC
>TRBV9|.|TRBJ2-1|.
CASSVKQGLPYNEQFF
TGTGCCAGCAGCGTTAAACAGGGACTACCTTACAATGAGCAGTTCTTC
>TRBV3-1/TRBV3-2|.|TRBJ2-7|.
CASSQDVGQSTYEQYF
TGTGCCAGCAGCCAAGATGTCGGACAGAGTACCTACGAGCAGTACTTC
>TRBV6-5|TRBD1|TRBJ1-4|.
CATLSTGKGEKLFF
TGTGCCACCCTATCGACAGGGAAAGGGGAAAAACTGTTTTTT
>TRBV4-1|TRBD2|TRBJ2-3|.
CASRAGLAGGMGTQYF
TGCGCCAGCAGGGCGGGGCTAGCGGGGGGTATGGGTACGCAGTATTTT
>TRBV6-5|TRBD2|TRBJ2-7|.
CASTGLVGYEQYF
TGTGCCAGCACCGGACTAGTGGGCTACGAGCAGTACTTC
>TRBV19|TRBD2|TRBJ2-3|.
CASSIRASGGTDTQYF
TGTGCCAGTAGTATAAGGGCTAGCGGGGGCACAGATACGCAGTATTTT
>TRBV18|.|TRBJ2-5|.
CASSPPEDRETQYF
TGTGCCAGCTCACCACCGGAGGACCGAGAGACCCAGTACTTC
>TRBV5-1|.|TRBJ2-2|.
CASSYYRDNTGELFF
TGCGCCAGCAGCTATTACAGGGATAACACCGGGGAGCTGTTTTTT
>TRBV7-9|TRBD1|TRBJ1-3|.
CASSPPGQRRNTIYF
TGTGCCAGCAGCCCCCCGGGACAGCGTAGAAACACCATATATTTT
>TRBV7-9|TRBD2|TRBJ2-5|.
CASSLAGGYQETQYF
TGTGCCAGCAGCTTGGCGGGGGGCTACCAAGAGACCCAGTACTTC
>TRBV7-9|.|TRBJ2-7|.
CASSLLAYEQYF
TGTGCCAGCAGCTTACTAGCCTACGAGCAGTACTTC
>TRBV12-3/TRBV12-4|.|TRBJ1-2|.
CASTVRGAGGYTF
TGTGCCAGCACCGTGCGGGGGGCTGGTGGCTACACCTTC
>TRBV6-6|TRBD1|TRBJ1-2|.
CASRRDREYGYTF
TGTGCCAGCAGACGTGACAGGGAATATGGCTACACCTTC
>TRBV6-5|.|TRBJ2-2|.
CASRPDRNTGELFF
TGTGCCAGCAGGCCCGACAGGAACACCGGGGAGCTGTTTTTT
>TRBV30|.|TRBJ1-5|.
CAWSRWGGTLNQPQHF
TGTGCCTGGAGTCGGTGGGGGGGGACTCTCAATCAGCCCCAGCATTTT
>TRBV6-1|.|TRBJ1-5|.
CASSEGRQPQHF
TGTGCCAGCAGTGAGGGCCGTCAGCCCCAGCATTTT
>TRBV27|.|TRBJ1-2|.
CASSRGRGGLGYTF
TGTGCCAGCAGTCGGGGGCGCGGGGGGCTTGGCTACACCTTC
>TRBV11-2|.|TRBJ1-5|.
CASSLAGNQPQHF
TGTGCCAGCAGCTTAGCGGGTAATCAGCCCCAGCATTTT
>TRBV5-4|.|TRBJ2-3|.
CASSPAGYTDTQYF
TGTGCCAGCAGCCCGGCGGGGTACACAGATACGCAGTATTTT
>TRBV6-6|.|TRBJ1-4|.
CASRVQGSNEKLFF
TGTGCCAGTCGGGTACAGGGATCGAATGAAAAACTGTTTTTT
>TRBV29-1|TRBD1|TRBJ1-2|.
CSVGGTGNYGYTF
TGCAGCGTTGGAGGGACAGGAAACTATGGCTACACCTTC
>TRBV5-6|.|TRBJ2-5|few
CASSAGTQETQYF
TGTGCCAGCAGCGCCGGGACTCAAGAGACCCAGTACTTC
>TRBV7-9|TRBD1|TRBJ2-1|.
CASSDRGYGGSYNEQFF
TGTGCCAGCAGCGACAGGGGGTATGGGGGGTCCTACAATGAGCAGTTCTTC
>TRBV10-3|TRBD1|TRBJ2-7|.
CAIRGPGQGPLEQYF
TGTGCCATCAGGGGACCGGGACAGGGTCCCCTCGAGCAGTACTTC
>TRBV7-2|TRBD2|TRBJ2-3|.
CASSRTSGVLDTQYF
TGTGCCAGCAGTCGGACTAGCGGGGTGCTAGATACGCAGTATTTT
>TRBV2|TRBD1|TRBJ2-7|.
CASRELTGGGEQYF
TGTGCCAGCCGTGAACTGACAGGGGGGGGCGAGCAGTACTTC
>TRBV3-1/TRBV3-2|TRBD2|TRBJ2-1|.
CASSQGIPGLAGDNEQFF
TGTGCCAGCAGCCAAGGGATACCGGGACTAGCGGGAGACAATGAGCAGTTCTTC
>TRBV7-9|TRBD1|TRBJ1-4|few
CASSLARTGEKLFF
TGTGCCAGCAGCTTAGCTCGGACAGGGGAAAAACTGTTTTTT
>TRBV15|.|TRBJ1-2|.
CATSSVPPGSGYTF
TGTGCCACCAGCAGTGTCCCCCCAGGGTCTGGCTACACCTTC
>TRBV7-9|.|TRBJ1-3|.
CASSLLASQGNTIYF
TGTGCCAGCAGCTTACTGGCTTCTCAGGGAAACACCATATATTTT
>TRBV5-1|.|TRBJ2-5|.
CASSSRREETQYF
TGCGCCAGCAGCAGCCGTAGGGAGGAGACCCAGTACTTC
>TRBV24-1|.|TRBJ2-2|.
CATSDSRGTNTGELFF
TGTGCCACCAGTGATTCTCGGGGAACGAACACCGGGGAGCTGTTTTTT
>TRBV11-1|.|TRBJ1-1|once
CASSLMGATEAFF
TGTGCCAGCAGCTTAATGGGGGCCACTGAAGCTTTCTTT
>TRBV7-8|TRBD2|TRBJ2-7|.
CASSLGTSGGQNYEQYF
TGTGCCAGCAGCTTAGGGACTAGCGGGGGGCAGAACTACGAGCAGTACTTC
>TRBV28|TRBD1|TRBJ1-4|.
CASSAPGQTTNEKLFF
TGTGCCAGCAGTGCCCCGGGACAGACAACTAATGAAAAACTGTTTTTT
>TRBV10-3|.|TRBJ2-7|few
CAISDGRSYEQYF
TGTGCCATCAGTGACGGCAGGTCCTACGAGCAGTACTTC